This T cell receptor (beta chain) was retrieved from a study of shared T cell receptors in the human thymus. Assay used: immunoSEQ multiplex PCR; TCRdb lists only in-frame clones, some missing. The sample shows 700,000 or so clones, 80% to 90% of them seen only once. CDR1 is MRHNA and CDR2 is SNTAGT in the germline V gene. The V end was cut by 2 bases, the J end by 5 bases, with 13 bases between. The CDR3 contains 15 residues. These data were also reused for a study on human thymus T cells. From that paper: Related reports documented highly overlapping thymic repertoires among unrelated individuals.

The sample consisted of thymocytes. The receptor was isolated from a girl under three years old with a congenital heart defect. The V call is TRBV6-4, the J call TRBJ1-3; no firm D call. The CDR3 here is CASSDRRSARNTIYF. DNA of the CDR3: TGTGCCAGCAGTGACCGAAGGAGCGCGCGAAACACCATATATTTT.